Sequencing of this T cell receptor beta chain was carried out in a study of regulatory T cells in long-lasting Graves disease. The time point denotes: newly diagnosed GD, antithyroid drugs for less than 3 months. After RNA was extracted from PBMCs, the TCR library was made from it. HTBI primers from iRepertoire and Arm-PCR of CDR3 regions yielded the TCR beta libraries. As originally analysed: Detected in the samples were just over 60 TRBV and 14 TRBJ segments. One entry per CDR3 protein, called by TCRdb with MiXCR from the multiplex PCR reads. The V and J calls come from TCRdb's annotation, not from the publication. The sample carries 400,000 to 500,000 distinct CDR3 sequences, approximately 16% recorded once. Study findings and constraints: In persistent patients, shared public clonotypes (around 2,600) outnumbered those in new patients (roughly 870). Persistent disease preferred TRBV28, TRBJ1-2 and TRBJ2-5; new disease, TRBV20-1 and TRBJ2-1.

The germline V gene has CDR1 MNHEY and CDR2 SVGEGT. With 0 bases removed from V and 0 bases from J, the gap between germline ends came to 11 bases. CDR3 length: 16 residues. This clonotype has ten or more counts. The antigen is undetermined. These data were likewise used in another study, on T cells in Graves' hyperthyroidism and ophthalmopathy. From that study: Orbital computed tomography, thyroid ultrasound, serum thyroxine and TRAb, and clinical symptoms together informed the diagnoses.

Material: peripheral blood mononuclear cells (PBMCs), obtained at new diagnosis, from a patient treated with antithyroid drugs. This chain connects TRBV6-2 or TRBV6-3 to TRBJ2-5; no reliable D call. This clonotype originated in a woman aged 40 to 55 with Graves disease. The CDR3 is CASSYSGSGHQETQYF. Written as DNA, the CDR3 is TGTGCCAGCAGTTACTCCGGATCCGGCCACCAAGAGACCCAGTACTTC.